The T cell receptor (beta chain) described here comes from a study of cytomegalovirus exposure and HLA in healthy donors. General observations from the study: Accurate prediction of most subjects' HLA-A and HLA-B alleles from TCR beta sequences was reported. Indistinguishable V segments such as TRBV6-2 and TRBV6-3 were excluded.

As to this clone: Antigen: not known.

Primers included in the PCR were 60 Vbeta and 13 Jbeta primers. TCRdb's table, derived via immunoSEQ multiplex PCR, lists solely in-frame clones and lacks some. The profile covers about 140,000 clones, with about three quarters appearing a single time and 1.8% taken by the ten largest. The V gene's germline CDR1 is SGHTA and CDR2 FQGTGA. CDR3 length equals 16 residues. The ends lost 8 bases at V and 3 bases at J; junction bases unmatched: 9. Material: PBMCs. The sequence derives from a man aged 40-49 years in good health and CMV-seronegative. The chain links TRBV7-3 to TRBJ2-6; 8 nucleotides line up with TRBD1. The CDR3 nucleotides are TGTGCCAGCGGACGGGCAGGGGGCAATGGGGCCAACGTCCTGACTTTC. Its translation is CASGRAGGNGANVLTF. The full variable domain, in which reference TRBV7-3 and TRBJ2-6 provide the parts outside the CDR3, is GAGVSQTPSNKVTEKGKYVELRCDPISGHTALYWYRQSLGQGPEFLIYFQGTGAADDSGLPNDRFFAVRPEGSVSTLKIQRTERGDSAVYLCASGRAGGNGANVLTFGAGSRLTVL.